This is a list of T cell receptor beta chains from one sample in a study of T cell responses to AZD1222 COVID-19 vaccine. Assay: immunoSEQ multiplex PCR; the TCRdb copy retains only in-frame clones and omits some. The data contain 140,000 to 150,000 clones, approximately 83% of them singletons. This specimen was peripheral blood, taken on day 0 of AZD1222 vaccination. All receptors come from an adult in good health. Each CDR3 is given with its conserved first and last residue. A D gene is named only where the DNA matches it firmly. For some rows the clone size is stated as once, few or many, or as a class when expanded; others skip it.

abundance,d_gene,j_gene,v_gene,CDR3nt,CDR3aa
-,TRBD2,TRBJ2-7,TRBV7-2,TGTGCCAGCAGCTTCACTAGCGGCTCCTACGAGCAGTACTTC,CASSFTSGSYEQYF
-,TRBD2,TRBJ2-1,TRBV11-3,TGTGCCAGCAGCTTATATAGCGGGAGTACTTACAATGAGCAGTTCTTC,CASSLYSGSTYNEQFF
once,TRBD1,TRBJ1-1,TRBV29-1,TGCAGCGTCAGGGGGCTGAACACTGAAGCTTTCTTT,CSVRGLNTEAFF
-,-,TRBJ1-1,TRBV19,TGTGCCAGTAGTATCTCCGGGAACACTGAAGCTTTCTTT,CASSISGNTEAFF
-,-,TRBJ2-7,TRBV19,TGTGCCAGTAGCAGCCCCGGGGAGAGAACCTACGAGCAGTACTTC,CASSSPGERTYEQYF
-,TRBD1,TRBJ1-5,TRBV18,TGTGCCAGCTCCTTGGGACAGGGGCAAAGCCAGCCCCAGCATTTT,CASSLGQGQSQPQHF
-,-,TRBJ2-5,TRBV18,TGTGCCAGCTCACCTGGGACGCAAGAGACCCAGTACTTC,CASSPGTQETQYF
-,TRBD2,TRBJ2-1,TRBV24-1,TGTGCCACCAGTGAAGCCGGGACTAGGACAAATGAGCAGTTCTTC,CATSEAGTRTNEQFF
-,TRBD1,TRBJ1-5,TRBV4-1,TGCGCCAGCAGTATAGACAGGGCGGGTCAGCCCCAGCATTTT,CASSIDRAGQPQHF
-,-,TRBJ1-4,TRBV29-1,TGCAGCGTCGGGTCAACTAATGAAAAACTGTTTTTT,CSVGSTNEKLFF
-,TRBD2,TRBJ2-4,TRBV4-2,TGTGCCAGCAGCCAGGCCCCTTGGGAGGGCAAAAACATTCAGTACTTC,CASSQAPWEGKNIQYF
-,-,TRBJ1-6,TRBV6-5,TGTGCCAGCAGTTATGAGGAGGGAGTCGGGATCCTCCACTTT,CASSYEEGVGILHF
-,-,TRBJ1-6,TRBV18,TGTGCCAGCTCACCAGAGGGCCAGGGGTCACCCCTCCACTTT,CASSPEGQGSPLHF
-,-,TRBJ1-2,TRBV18,TGTGCCAGCCGGGCCAGCATTGCCTATGGCTACACCTTC,CASRASIAYGYTF
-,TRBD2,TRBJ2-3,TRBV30,TGTGCCTGGACAGCGGGACTAGCGGGAGGTGCAGATACGCAGTATTTT,CAWTAGLAGGADTQYF
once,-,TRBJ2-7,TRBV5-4,TGTGCCAGCAGCCACCGGGGTCCCTTAGATGGGTACGAGCAGTACTTC,CASSHRGPLDGYEQYF
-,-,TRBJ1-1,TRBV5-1,TGCGCCAGCAGCTTGGAAGTGAGGACTGAAGCTTTCTTT,CASSLEVRTEAFF
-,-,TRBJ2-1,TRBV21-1,TGTGCCAGCGGGTGTTGGGGACTAGCGATCCGCAATGAGCAGTTCTTC,CASGCWGLAIRNEQFF
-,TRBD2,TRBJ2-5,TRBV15,TGTGCCACCAGCGGGGGACTAGCGGGAGAGACCCAGTACTTC,CATSGGLAGETQYF
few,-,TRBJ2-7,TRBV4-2,TGTGCCAGCTCCGTGACGGTTACCTACGAGCAGTACTTC,CASSVTVTYEQYF
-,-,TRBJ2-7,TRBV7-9,TGTGCCAGCAGCTTAGCCAGGATCTACGAGCAGTACTTC,CASSLARIYEQYF
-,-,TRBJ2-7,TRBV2,TGTGCCAGCAGTGCCCGGGACCCGATCGACGAGCAGTACTTC,CASSARDPIDEQYF
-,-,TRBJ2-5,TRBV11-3,TGTGCCAGCAGCTTAGGGCTCATCCAAACAGAGACCCAGTACTTC,CASSLGLIQTETQYF
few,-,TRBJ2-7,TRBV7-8,TGTGCCAGCAGCTTCCCGGGACATTCCTACGAGCAGTACTTC,CASSFPGHSYEQYF
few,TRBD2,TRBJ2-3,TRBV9,TGTGCCAGCAGCCCCCGGACTAGCGGAACCACTGATACGCAGTATTTT,CASSPRTSGTTDTQYF
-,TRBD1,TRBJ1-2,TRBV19,TGTGCCAGTAGTATCGACTCCGGGACAGGGGTTGGCTACACCTTC,CASSIDSGTGVGYTF
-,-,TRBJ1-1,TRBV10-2,TGCGCCAGCAGTGAGTCGGGGCGAATGAACACTGAAGCTTTCTTT,CASSESGRMNTEAFF
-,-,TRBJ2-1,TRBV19,TGTGCCAGTAGTATATCCGGCTCCATCGGGGTAATAGGCAATGAGCAGTTCTTC,CASSISGSIGVIGNEQFF
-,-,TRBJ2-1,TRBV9,TGTGCCAGCAGCCTCTCCCCCTATGAGCAGTTCTTC,CASSLSPYEQFF
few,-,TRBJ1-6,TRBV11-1,TGTGCCAGCAGCCCCGCGGGTAATTCACCCCTCCACTTT,CASSPAGNSPLHF
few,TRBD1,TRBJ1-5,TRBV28,TGTGCCAGCAGTCCCTTTGGGACAGGGGTTAATCAGCCCCAGCATTTT,CASSPFGTGVNQPQHF
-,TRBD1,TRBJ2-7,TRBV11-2,TGTGCCAGCAGCTTGGACAGGGGAACCGAGCAGTACTTC,CASSLDRGTEQYF
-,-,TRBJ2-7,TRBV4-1,TGCGCCAGCAGCCAAGCTCGAGGAATCTCCTACGAGCAGTACTTC,CASSQARGISYEQYF
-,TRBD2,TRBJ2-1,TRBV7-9,TGTGCCAGCAGCCCCCCCGCGGGGGCTAGCGGGCTCTATGAGCAGTTCTTC,CASSPPAGASGLYEQFF
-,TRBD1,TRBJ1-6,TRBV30,TGTGCCTGGGATGGGACAGGGGGTTCACCCCTCCACTTT,CAWDGTGGSPLHF
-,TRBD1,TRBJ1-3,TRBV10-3,TGTGCCATCAAACCGGGACAGGGATTGTTCTCTGGAAACACCATATATTTT,CAIKPGQGLFSGNTIYF
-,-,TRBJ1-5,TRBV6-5,TGTGCCAGCAGTTACAGGGCCAGAAATCAGCCCCAGCATTTT,CASSYRARNQPQHF
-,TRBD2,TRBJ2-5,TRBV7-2,TGTGCCAGCAGCCCGTCTAGCGGGGGGGCCCGTGAGACCCAGTACTTC,CASSPSSGGARETQYF
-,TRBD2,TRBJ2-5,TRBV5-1,TGCGCCAGCAGCTGGGAGGGACCTCAAGAGACCCAGTACTTC,CASSWEGPQETQYF
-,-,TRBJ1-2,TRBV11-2,TGTGCCAGCAGCATACCGGGCCATATCGCCCTTAACTATGGCTACACCTTC,CASSIPGHIALNYGYTF
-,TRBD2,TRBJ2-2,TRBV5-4,TGTGCCAGCAGCCTAGCGGGGGTTTCTACCGGGGAGCTGTTTTTT,CASSLAGVSTGELFF
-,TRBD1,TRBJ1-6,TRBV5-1,TGCGCCAGCAGCTTGGCCCAAGAGGGGGCGCGACCTTATAATTCACCCCTCCACTTT,CASSLAQEGARPYNSPLHF
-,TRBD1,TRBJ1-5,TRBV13,TGTGCCAGCGGACAGGGGGCAGGGACCCAGCATTTT,CASGQGAGTQHF
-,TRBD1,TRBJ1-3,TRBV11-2,TGTGCCAGCAGCTACTCAGGGGGCTTTGGCTCCATATATTTT,CASSYSGGFGSIYF
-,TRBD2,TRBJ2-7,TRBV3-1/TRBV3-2,TGTGCCAGCAGCCGTAGCGGGGGGTCCTACGAGCAGTACTTC,CASSRSGGSYEQYF
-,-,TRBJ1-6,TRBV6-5,TGTGCCAGCAGGGGTTCACCCCTCCACTTT,CASRGSPLHF
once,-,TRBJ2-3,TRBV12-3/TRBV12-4,TGTGCAAGAACACAGGGTGGGGGAGATACGCAGTATTTT,CARTQGGGDTQYF
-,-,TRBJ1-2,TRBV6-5,TGTGCCAGCAGTTACTCCGGGACGGATGGCTACACCTTC,CASSYSGTDGYTF
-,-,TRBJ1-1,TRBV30,TGTGCCTGGAGTGTACTAAGGCCCAGTGAAGCTTTCTTT,CAWSVLRPSEAFF
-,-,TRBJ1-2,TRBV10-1,TGCGCCAGCAGTCCTGGGATCGATACGGCCGGTGGCTACACCTTC,CASSPGIDTAGGYTF
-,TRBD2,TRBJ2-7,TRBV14,TGTGCCAGCAGCCGGCAACTAGCGGGAGTCGAGCAGTACTTC,CASSRQLAGVEQYF
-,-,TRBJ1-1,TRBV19,TGTGCCAGTAGTTCGGGGATCACAGCGAACACTGAAGCTTTCTTT,CASSSGITANTEAFF
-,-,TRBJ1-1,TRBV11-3,TGTGCCAGCAGGCCTCGGGACGGAAACACTGAAGCTTTCTTT,CASRPRDGNTEAFF
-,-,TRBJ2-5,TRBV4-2,TGTGCCAGCAGCCAAGATAAGGGGGTTACCCAGTACTTC,CASSQDKGVTQYF
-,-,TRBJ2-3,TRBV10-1,TGCGCCAGCAGACGCGGGACAGCCACAGATACGCAGTATTTT,CASRRGTATDTQYF
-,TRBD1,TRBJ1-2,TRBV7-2,TGTGCCAGCAGCTTCCTTTCCGGGACAGGTATCTATGGCTACACCTTC,CASSFLSGTGIYGYTF
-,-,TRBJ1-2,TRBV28,TGTGCCAGCAGTCCAGGGGCCCGTGGCTACACCTTC,CASSPGARGYTF